This T cell receptor (beta chain) is drawn from a study of shared clonotypes between healthy human individuals. CD4+ cell separation produced CD45RA+ naive and CD45RA-negative memory subsets. The CDR3 extends over 15 amino acids. Germline CDR1 is KGHSH and CDR2 is LQKENI. Trimming took 5 bases from V and 6 from J, leaving 19 bases between them. As to this clone: Its antigen is still unknown.

Study-level points and caveats: Lower generation probabilities were found for non-shared clonotypes than for those shared by all four donors.

Evenly divided among several immunoSEQ plates was the genomic DNA of each subset. Sequencing used immunoSEQ multiplex PCR; TCRdb keeps in-frame clones, though not all of them. The sample yields roughly 2.2 million clones, around 90% seen once. The source is a man between 18 and 35 years old in good health. Some clones in this sample may be carry-over from other donors' samples. The chain couples TRBV18 to TRBJ2-5; D is possibly TRBD1 or TRBD2 (5 bases each). Source material: naive CD4+ T cells from PBMCs. Subset described: CD45RA+ positively selected. CDR3 sequence: CASSSYRDPGQTQYF. The DNA of the CDR3 is TGTGCCAGCTCATCTTACCGGGACCCTGGGCAGACCCAGTACTTC.